A single sample is the source of the 26 T cell receptor beta chains below, sequenced in a study of post-analysis software for immune sequencing data. Unique molecular identifiers tagged the TCR beta cDNA libraries. Each CDR3 protein is one row after TCRdb ran MiXCR on the PCR reads. The sample records about 800,000 distinct CDR3 sequences, 30% being singletons. No antigen has been assigned to these receptors. General study results and limits: A handful of TRBV segments were significantly more frequent in patients than in controls. TRBV5-6, TRBV5-1 and TRBV20-1 were among these segments.

Sequencing input: blood. The receptor source for this set is a girl aged 10 to 17 with multiple sclerosis.

The CDR3, as DNA: TGCAGTGCCCCCAAGGGGGTCTTGGAGGAGACCCAGTACTTC. Its protein is CSAPKGVLEETQYF. The genes are TRBV20-1 and TRBJ2-5, with D possibly being TRBD1 (6 bases). Germline V gene lookup returns CDR1 DFQATT and CDR2 SNEGSKA (reference sequence). The CDR3 spans 14 residues. Trimming removed 6 bases from V and 5 bases from J, with 19 bases in between.

Only a few counts were recorded for this clonotype. The rearrangement links TRBV9 to TRBJ2-1, with D perhaps matching TRBD1 (7 bases). Trimming took 2 bases from V and 0 from J, leaving 9 bases between them. Germline CDR1 SGDLS, CDR2 YYNGEE. The CDR3 covers 15 residues. This CDR3 reads CASSVQGGSYNEQFF. CDR3 in DNA: TGTGCCAGCAGCGTCCAGGGGGGCTCCTACAATGAGCAGTTCTTC. The full variable domain, rest sourced from reference TRBV9 and TRBJ2-1, is DSGVTQTPKHLITATGQRVTLRCSPRSGDLSVYWYQQSLDQGLQFLIQYYNGEERAKGNILERFSAQQFPDLHSELNLSSLELGDSALYFCASSVQGGSYNEQFFGPGTRLTVL.

This clonotype was counted between two and nine times. V usage is TRBV6-4 and J usage is TRBJ1-5; D not resolved. Germline V CDR1 and CDR2: MRHNA, SNTAGT. This CDR3 comprises 13 residues. Trimming took off 3 bases at V and 6 bases at J, with 9 bases between the two ends. The CDR3 bases are TGTGCCAGCAGTGAAGGAAGGAGTCAGCCCCAGCATTTT. Translated, it gives CASSEGRSQPQHF.

The sample holds a few counts of this clonotype. V is TRBV10-3 and J is TRBJ2-1; TRBD2 aligns across 13 bases. Germline CDR1 is ENHRY and CDR2 is SYGVKD. The V and J ends lost 6 bases and 0 bases, in that order; junction bases with no gene match: 5. The CDR3 has 17 residues. The CDR3 DNA is TGTGCCATCAGACCGGGACTAGCGGGAAGCTCCTACAATGAGCAGTTCTTC. This gives the protein CAIRPGLAGSSYNEQFF.

There are a few counts of this clonotype. This rearrangement joins TRBV4-3 to TRBJ2-2, with TRBD1 as a possible D gene (5 bases). The CDR3 totals 16 residues. CDR1 LGHNA and CDR2 YSLEER come from the germline V gene. Trimming took off 5 bases at V and 7 bases at J, with 20 bases between the two ends. As DNA, the CDR3 is TGCGCCAGCAGCTCCCAAGATCCGACAGAGAACGGGGAGCTGTTTTTT. Residues: CASSSQDPTENGELFF.

This clonotype was counted ten times or more. The chain is built from TRBV6-6 and TRBJ2-7; perhaps TRBD1 as D (5 bases). The ends were cut back, 5 bases at V and 6 bases at J, with 14 bases in the middle. Germline V gene lookup returns CDR1 MNHNY and CDR2 SVGAGI (reference sequence). The CDR3 contains 13 residues. CDR3 residues: CASSAVIGAEQYF. The DNA for the CDR3 is TGTGCCAGCAGTGCCGTCATAGGGGCCGAGCAGTACTTC.

Written as DNA, the CDR3 is TGCAGTGCTAGGTCACGTTTGGCACTCACAGATACGCAGTATTTT. This sequence encodes CSARSRLALTDTQYF. The V and J genes are TRBV20-1 and TRBJ2-3; unclear D gene. The CDR3 is 15 residues long. CDR1 is DFQATT and CDR2 is SNEGSKA in the germline V gene (reference sequence). V gave up 3 bases and J gave up 2 bases, with 15 bases separating them.

The V gene is TRBV19, the J gene TRBJ2-4; D uncertain. With 3 bases removed from V and 1 base from J, the gap between germline ends came to 13 bases. This CDR3 is 16 amino acids long. Germline V CDR1 and CDR2: LNHDA, SQIVND (reference sequence). Here the CDR3 reads CASSISPTGAKNIQYF. The CDR3 region has the DNA TGTGCCAGTAGTATCTCGCCTACCGGGGCCAAAAACATTCAGTACTTC.

CDR3 bases: TGCGCCAGCAGCCAAGATACGCCTAGCGGCCTTTACGAGCAGTACTTC. It is translated as CASSQDTPSGLYEQYF. V is TRBV4-3 and J is TRBJ2-7; the match to TRBD2 covers 7 bases. This CDR3 comprises 16 residues. The germline V gene has CDR1 LGHNA and CDR2 YSLEER. V trimming: 0 bases; J trimming: 4 bases; junction bases outside the gene matches: 9.

J is TRBJ2-5 and V is TRBV6-5; D gene ambiguous. Trimming stripped 0 bases from V and 2 bases from J, with 13 bases between. The CDR3 is 16 amino acids. CDR1 MNHEY and CDR2 SVGAGI come from the germline V gene. The CDR3 DNA reads TGTGCCAGCAGTTACTCGTCAGGAACCAAGCAAGAGACCCAGTACTTC. It yields the protein CASSYSSGTKQETQYF.

This clonotype appeared a few times. V and J are TRBV7-9 and TRBJ2-3; D unclear. Germline CDR1 SEHNR, CDR2 FQNEAQ (reference sequence). V was cut by 5 bases and J by 3 bases, with 21 bases left in between. The CDR3 covers 17 residues. CDR3 protein: CASSRGGVLVETDTQYF. CDR3 bases: TGTGCCAGCAGCCGAGGTGGGGTACTCGTCGAAACAGATACGCAGTATTTT.

Only a few counts were recorded for this clonotype. The CDR3, as DNA: TGCGCCAGCAGCTTGGGACTAGCGGGACCCGATACGCAGTATTTT. It is translated as CASSLGLAGPDTQYF. The V call is TRBV5-1, the J call TRBJ2-3; 11 bases align to TRBD2. The CDR3 is 15 amino acids. From germline, CDR1 is SGHRS and CDR2 YFSETQ. V lost 0 bases to trimming and J lost 6 bases; unmatched junction nucleotides: 3.

The chain recombines TRBV6-6 with TRBJ2-6; perhaps TRBD1 as D (5 bases). Germline-derived CDR1 and CDR2 are MNHNY and SVGAGI (reference sequence). The CDR3 length is 16 residues. Between the trimmed V and J ends, which lost 0 bases and 0 bases, there was a span of 6 bases. The CDR3 DNA follows: TGTGCCAGCAGTTACTCGACAGACTCTGGGGCCAACGTCCTGACTTTC. Translated: CASSYSTDSGANVLTF.

This clonotype was counted a few times. The V gene is TRBV12-3 or TRBV12-4, the J gene TRBJ1-1, with 7 bases matching TRBD1. CDR3 length equals 13 residues. Germline trimming cut 6 bases from V and 0 bases from J; bases unmatched to any gene: 1. CDR3 coding DNA: TGTGCCAGCAGGGGACAGATGAACACTGAAGCTTTCTTT. This encodes CASRGQMNTEAFF.

This clonotype was seen a handful of times. This chain uses TRBV29-1 with TRBJ2-7; a weak D match, TRBD1 (6 bases). This CDR3 spans 13 amino acids. Deletions cut 7 bases from V and 4 bases from J, with 17 bases between. Germline CDR1 reads SQVTM; CDR2 reads ANQGSEA. CDR3 sequence reads: CSAEGHPGYEQYF. The CDR3 bases are TGCAGCGCTGAGGGACACCCTGGATACGAGCAGTACTTC.

Concerning this clonotype itself: A read error may account for a junction end that differs from germline. The rearrangement joins TRBV27 to TRBJ1-4, with a tentative D call TRBD1 (6 bases). Germline-derived CDR1 and CDR2 are MNHEY and SMNVEV (reference sequence). The CDR3 contains 14 residues. CDR3 coding DNA: TGTGCCAGCAGTAATACGGGGGCTAATGATAAACTGTTTTTT. Amino acid sequence: CASSNTGANDKLFF.

The V call is TRBV20-1, the J call TRBJ2-1; D remains unclear. Germline lookup yields CDR1 DFQATT and CDR2 SNEGSKA (reference sequence). The V end was cut by 1 base, the J end by 0 bases, with 7 bases between. The CDR3 totals 14 residues. The CDR3 DNA sequence: TGCAGTGCTAGAGCCCCGAGCTCCTACAATGAGCAGTTCTTC. Translating it yields CSARAPSSYNEQFF.

The V call is TRBV5-1, the J call TRBJ2-7; D is perhaps TRBD1 (6 bases). Per germline, CDR1 SGHRS and CDR2 YFSETQ. V lost 2 bases and J lost 4, with 16 bases in between. The CDR3 length is 15 residues. The CDR3 DNA reads as TGCGCCAGCAGCTTACGGACAGATAAACTTTACGAGCAGTACTTC. This translates into CASSLRTDKLYEQYF.

In this sample, this clonotype turned up a few times. The rearrangement links TRBV9 to TRBJ2-1; TRBD1 aligns across 9 bases. The CDR3 consists of 16 residues. The junction had 8 bases not matched to a gene; V was cut back by 4 bases and J by 3 bases. Germline CDR1 SGDLS, CDR2 YYNGEE. The CDR3, as DNA: TGTGCCAGCAGCCCCCGAGCGGACAGGGGCTACAATGAGCAGTTCTTC. Translation: CASSPRADRGYNEQFF.

Only a few counts were recorded for this clonotype. The gene calls are TRBV20-1 and TRBJ1-5; no reliable D call. Trimming removed 0 bases from V and 4 bases from J, with 10 bases in between. This CDR3 spans 14 amino acids. Germline V CDR1 and CDR2: DFQATT, SNEGSKA (reference sequence). The DNA for the CDR3 is TGCAGTGCTAGAGATAAGAGAACTAATCAGCCCCAGCATTTT. It codes for CSARDKRTNQPQHF.

The chain is built from TRBV5-1 and TRBJ2-1; D ambiguous. Trimming shortened V by 4 bases and J by 8 bases, and 16 bases separated the two germline ends. Germline V gene data show CDR1 as SGHRS and CDR2 as YFSETQ. This CDR3 is 14 amino acids long. CDR3 amino acids: CASSAIRVGYEQFF. CDR3 DNA sequence: TGCGCCAGCAGCGCAATCCGGGTTGGATATGAGCAGTTCTTC.

The chain couples TRBV6-1 to TRBJ2-7; no clear D gene. V dropped 7 bases and J dropped 4 bases, with 26 bases sitting between them. The CDR3 runs 17 residues. The germline gives CDR1 MNHNS, CDR2 SASEGT. Written as DNA, the CDR3 is TGTGCCAGCACCAACTCGGTTGCGTCGGTTCCCGATTACGAGCAGTACTTC. Protein sequence: CASTNSVASVPDYEQYF.

The chain couples TRBV3-1 to TRBJ1-1; 11 nucleotides match TRBD1. After removal of 4 bases from V and 5 bases from J, the junction contained 12 bases not matched to a gene. This CDR3 spans 17 amino acids. Per the germline V gene, CDR1 is LGHDT and CDR2 is YNNKEL (reference sequence). The CDR3 loop reads CASSPLRGGQGATEAFF. CDR3 in DNA: TGTGCCAGCAGCCCCTTACGTGGAGGACAGGGGGCTACTGAAGCTTTCTTT. The full variable domain, rest sourced from reference TRBV3-1 and TRBJ1-1, is DTAVSQTPKYLVTQMGNDKSIKCEQNLGHDTMYWYKQDSKKFLKIMFSYNNKELIINETVPNRFSPKSPDKAHLNLHINSLELGDSAVYFCASSPLRGGQGATEAFFGQGTRLTVV.

This clonotype was found a few times. The chain links TRBV3-1 to TRBJ2-7; D remains unclear. Germline assignment: CDR1 LGHDT and CDR2 YNNKEL (reference sequence). Trimming cost V 1 base and J 3 bases, with 10 bases left between them. This CDR3 is built from 14 residues. The CDR3 here is CASSQGLDGYEQYF. CDR3 sequence (DNA): TGTGCCAGCAGCCAAGGCCTAGATGGCTACGAGCAGTACTTC.

This clonotype was found a few times. The rearrangement uses TRBV29-1 and TRBJ1-2; D may be TRBD1 (5 bases). Germline loops: CDR1 SQVTM, CDR2 ANQGSEA. This CDR3 spans 15 amino acids. V lost 7 bases and J lost 0, with 18 bases in between. The CDR3, as DNA: TGCAGCGCCCAGGGCGATTTCACTCCTAACTATGGCTACACCTTC. It translates to CSAQGDFTPNYGYTF.

This clonotype was detected only a few times. The chain recombines TRBV10-3 with TRBJ2-3; TRBD1 matches 9 bases. The CDR3 sequence is 15 residues long. Germline lookup yields CDR1 ENHRY and CDR2 SYGVKD. Losses at the gene ends were 6 bases for V and 4 bases for J; bases not matched to a gene: 8. CDR3: CAISPDRGGADTQYF. The CDR3, as DNA: TGTGCCATCAGCCCGGACAGGGGCGGCGCAGATACGCAGTATTTT.